The sample holds a few counts of the clone carrying this T cell receptor beta chain. No antigen is known for it. TCRdb fed the reads into MiXCR, producing one record per CDR3 protein. The table lists about 100,000 distinct CDR3 sequences, about 25% of them singletons, with about 39% in the top ten. The data are from a study of T cell repertoires in cytomegalovirus infection. For the study at large: Public TCR beta signatures provided an indication of both CMV infection and a matching HLA type.

Study-level findings and limits: Cumulative public TCR beta family frequency identified carriers of CMV plus the relevant HLA.

The CDR3 contains 15 residues. Germline V gives CDR1 LGHNA, CDR2 YSLEER. V lost 0 bases and J lost 7; bases outside the gene matches: 6. The sequenced material came from CD8+ T cells from PBMCs. The source of this sequence is a human donor in good health (CMV status not recorded). Some clones in this sample may be carry-over from other donors' samples. The chain has TRBV4-3 and TRBJ2-1, with 7 bases lining up with TRBD2. Here the CDR3 DNA reads TGCGCCAGCAGCCAAGATTGGCGGGAGAGGAATGAGCAGTTCTTC. This translates into CASSQDWRERNEQFF.